Sequencing of this TCR beta chain was carried out in a study of vaccination and CD4 T cells after COVID-19 (dated by TCRdb to 2022 to 2024). With regard to the full study: SARS-CoV-2 positivity had been established in the convalescent patients by nasal swab PCR, and mild disease was recorded in roughly ten of these patients and severe disease in one. In the convalescent cohort there were six males and four females, among whom were two Hispanic individuals, seven Caucasians, two Asians and one multiracial person. Two doses of either the Pfizer-BioNTech BNT162b2 vaccine (n=8) or the Moderna mRNA-1273 vaccine (n=2) were administered to participants. Post-COVID blood samples from convalescent patients were collected a median of roughly 100 days after diagnosis, with a range of roughly 30 to 170 days. Post-vaccine blood samples were obtained a median of approximately 70 days after the second vaccine dose, with a range of roughly 14 to 241 days. For stimulating the cultures, overlapping spike peptide pools were used, derived from SARS-CoV-2 as well as from the common cold coronaviruses HCoV-NL63, HCoV-OC43 and HCoV-229E. As controls, cultures received a CEFX viral epitope pool (the positive control), an HIV-1 Nef peptide pool (the negative control), or no peptide at all. The spike-specific CD4+ TCR repertoire was compared before and after mRNA vaccination in approximately 9 COVID-19 convalescent patients and a handful of infection-naive healthy vaccine recipients.

Study-wide conclusions, independent of this receptor: Only a relatively small number of convalescent patients were included in the study, and early timepoints following natural infection were not analyzed. The median number of SARS-CoV-2-reactive clonotypes rose from 20 to 25 after infection to around 40 after vaccination, but the change was not significant. Nearly all vaccine-specific clones in convalescent patients (304 of 307) were mono-reactive for SARS-CoV-2 spike rather than cross-reactive with common cold coronaviruses. In convalescent patients, a median 86.3% of post-vaccine SARS-CoV-2-reactive clones were detected only after vaccination, and vaccine-specific priming was suggested by this finding.

Sequences MNHNS (CDR1) and SASEGT (CDR2) are obtained from the germline V gene. Including the terminal cysteine and phenylalanine, the CDR3 comprises 14 residues. Here the CDR3 DNA is all that survives: 42 bases in frame from base 1. Trimmed from V: 5 bases; trimmed from J: 5 bases; junction bases lacking a gene match: 6. The library was generated by PCR. DNA from cultured CD4+ T cells was subjected to TCR sequencing with the Oncomine TCR Beta short-read assay at the Johns Hopkins FTIC core. The QIAamp micro DNA kit was used to extract genomic DNA from the cultured CD4+ T cells. Oncomine TCR Beta libraries from cultured CD4+ T cells were pooled using unique dual indexes and sequenced on an Illumina iSeq 100. As for the authors' bioinformatics: Non-productive sequences were filtered out, and CDR3s that did not start with C, did not end with F or W, or were shorter than 7 amino acids were discarded. The MANAFEST web application was used to identify antigen-specific clonotypes by comparing peptide-stimulated wells against reference wells and other culture wells. Positive clones required FDR below 0.05, an odds ratio above 5, and productive frequency above 0.1% in at least two of three replicate wells. Clonotypes that were significantly expanded in both SARS-CoV-2 spike wells and at least one common cold coronavirus spike condition were defined as cross-reactive. Using R version 3.6.1, CDR3 homology was evaluated through Levenshtein distances (stringdist) along with unrooted phylogenetic trees (ape). The public reads were reanalyzed by TCRdb: fastp trimming at Q25, MiXCR alignment, in-frame beta chains only. One record per CDR3 amino acid sequence lists the most common genes and DNA. These V and J calls rely on TCRdb rather than the paper's analysis. The sample table shows about 20,000 distinct CDR3 sequences, and 35% to 50% are seen once. Together, the top ten hold roughly 13% of the sample.

In regard to this clonotype: Its recognized antigen is unknown. Within one base of it there is no much larger clone, and no base qualities were kept.

The sample's treatment or condition label is to be understood as: roughly 11-day PBMC culture with coronavirus spike peptide pools or control peptides (ViraFEST assay). To expand antigen-specific T cells with peptide pools and then pick out the expanded clonotypes through TCR sequencing, the study relied on the ViraFEST assay. The positive SARS-CoV-2 PCR tests of the convalescent patients were dated from March to December 2020, before the Alpha, Beta and Delta variants emerged in the United States. Each well held 1.5 million to 2.5 million PBMCs cultured with around 10 ug/ml peptide pools in IMDM containing roughly 5% human AB serum and roughly 9 IU/ml IL-2. On days 3 and 7, half of the culture medium was replaced with fresh IL-2-containing medium. After roughly 11 days of culture, CD4+ T cells were isolated by negative selection with the EasySep CD4+ T cell isolation kit. Ficoll-Paque Plus gradient centrifugation was used to isolate PBMCs from whole blood, and the isolated PBMCs were then either used fresh or cryopreserved at -140C. Culture conditions were generally each tested in triplicate wells.

The sequence is built from TRBV6-1 and TRBJ1-2, and 9 bases in between align with TRBD1. The sample comprised CD4+ T cells from blood, cultured in vitro. The source is a human donor who had recovered from COVID-19. CDR3 region: CASSHRQGGYGYTF. The DNA is TGTGCCAGCAGTCACAGACAGGGGGGTTATGGCTACACCTTC.